This section outlines one T cell receptor beta chain sequence together with its context. Its antigen is unknown. The 120-subject validation cohort, separate from the approximately 670-subject first cohort, included the donors. The sample comes from a study of cytomegalovirus exposure and HLA in healthy donors. Overall study results and limits: The classifier reportedly diagnosed cytomegalovirus status with high sensitivity and specificity.

Produced via immunoSEQ multiplex PCR; TCRdb's table is partial and in-frame only. The sample includes around 56,000 clones, roughly 93% seen only once; the top ten take over 1.5%. The sequenced sample was PBMCs. The sequence derives from a woman between 18 and 29 years old in good health and CMV-seropositive.

CDR3 DNA sequence: TGTGCCAGCAGTCGACAGAAAAACACTGAAGCTTTCTTT. This encodes CASSRQKNTEAFF. The chain uses TRBV9 and TRBJ1-1; D may be TRBD1 (5 bases). The V and J ends lost 5 bases and 2 bases respectively, with 10 bases between them. This CDR3 region has 13 residues. Germline V gene sequence: CDR1 SGDLS, CDR2 YYNGEE.